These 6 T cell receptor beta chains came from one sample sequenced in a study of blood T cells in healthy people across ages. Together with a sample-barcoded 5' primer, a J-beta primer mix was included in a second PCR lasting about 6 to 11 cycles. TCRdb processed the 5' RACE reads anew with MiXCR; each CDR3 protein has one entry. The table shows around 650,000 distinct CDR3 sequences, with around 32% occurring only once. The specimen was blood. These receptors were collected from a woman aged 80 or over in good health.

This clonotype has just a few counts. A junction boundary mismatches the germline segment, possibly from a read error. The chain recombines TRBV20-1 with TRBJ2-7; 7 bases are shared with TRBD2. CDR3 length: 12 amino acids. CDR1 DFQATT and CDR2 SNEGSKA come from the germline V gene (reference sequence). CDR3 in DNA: TGCAGTACTAGCGCCGACTCCTACGAGCAGTACTTC. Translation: CSTSADSYEQYF.

For the CDR3, the DNA is TGCAGTGCTACCATTTATGGACAGGGCAATGAGCAGTACTTC. It translates to CSATIYGQGNEQYF. The chain joins TRBV20-1 to TRBJ2-5, with 8 bases that match TRBD1. The ends lost 4 bases at V and 11 bases at J; junction bases unmatched: 15. Germline loops: CDR1 DFQATT, CDR2 SNEGSKA (reference sequence). The CDR3 runs to 14 residues.

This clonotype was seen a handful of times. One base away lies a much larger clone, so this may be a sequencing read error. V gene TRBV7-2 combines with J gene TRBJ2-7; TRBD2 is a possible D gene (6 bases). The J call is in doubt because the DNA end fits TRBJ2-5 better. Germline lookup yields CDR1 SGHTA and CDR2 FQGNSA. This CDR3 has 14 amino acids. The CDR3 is CASSAGLAMETQYF. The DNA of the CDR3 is TGTGCCAGCAGCGCGGGGCTAGCGATGGAGACCCAGTACTTC.

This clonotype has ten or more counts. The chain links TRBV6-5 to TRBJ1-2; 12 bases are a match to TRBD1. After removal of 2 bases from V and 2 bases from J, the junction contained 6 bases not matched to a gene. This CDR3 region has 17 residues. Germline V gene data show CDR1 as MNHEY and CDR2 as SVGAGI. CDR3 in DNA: TGTGCCAGCAGTTACGGAACCGGGACAGGGGGCAACTATGGCTACACCTTC. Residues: CASSYGTGTGGNYGYTF.

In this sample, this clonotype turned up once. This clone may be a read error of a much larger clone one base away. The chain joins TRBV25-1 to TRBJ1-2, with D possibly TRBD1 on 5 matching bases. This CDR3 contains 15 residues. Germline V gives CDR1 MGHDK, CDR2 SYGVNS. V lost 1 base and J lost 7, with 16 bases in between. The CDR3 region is CASSESGAGRSGYTF. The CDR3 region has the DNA TGTGCCAGCAGTGAATCCGGGGCAGGGCGGTCTGGCTACACCTTC.

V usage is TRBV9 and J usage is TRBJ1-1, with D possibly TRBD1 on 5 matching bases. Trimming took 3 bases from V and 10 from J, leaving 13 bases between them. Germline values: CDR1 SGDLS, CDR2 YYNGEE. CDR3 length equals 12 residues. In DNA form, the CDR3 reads TGTGCCAGCAGCGCACCGGGACCCCGAGCTTTCTTT. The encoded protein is CASSAPGPRAFF. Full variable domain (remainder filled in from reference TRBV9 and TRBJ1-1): DSGVTQTPKHLITATGQRVTLRCSPRSGDLSVYWYQQSLDQGLQFLIQYYNGEERAKGNILERFSAQQFPDLHSELNLSSLELGDSALYFCASSAPGPRAFFGQGTRLTVV.